One sample yielded the 23 T cell receptor beta chains listed below, sequenced in a study of blood T cell repertoires in COVID-19. The protocol was immunoSEQ multiplex PCR, while the TCRdb copy is restricted to in-frame clones and leaves out a portion. The sample contains a few hundred thousand clones, 85% of which appear only once. Sequences were obtained from peripheral blood. Source of these receptors: a woman younger than 30 with acute or convalescent COVID-19.

The chain uses TRBV5-4 and TRBJ2-7; 8 nucleotides agree with TRBD2. V was clipped by 0 bases and J by 6 bases; unmatched bases: 8. The CDR3 has 15 residues. The germline CDR1 and CDR2 sequences are SGHNT and YYREEE (reference sequence). CDR3 nucleotides: TGTGCCAGCAGCTTGGAGAGCGGGGGTGGGGTCGAGCAGTACTTC. As protein: CASSLESGGGVEQYF.

The V and J genes are TRBV7-3 and TRBJ1-5; no firm D call. Germline assignment: CDR1 SGHTA and CDR2 FQGTGA. The CDR3 extends over 15 amino acids. Trimming took 1 base from V and 4 from J, leaving 11 bases between them. The CDR3 DNA is TGTGCCAGCAGCTTAAACGGACTCACGAATCAGCCCCAGCATTTT. Translated: CASSLNGLTNQPQHF. The entire variable domain, with the rest obtained from reference TRBV7-3 and TRBJ1-5, is as follows: GAGVSQTPSNKVTEKGKYVELRCDPISGHTALYWYRQSLGQGPEFLIYFQGTGAADDSGLPNDRFFAVRPEGSVSTLKIQRTERGDSAVYLCASSLNGLTNQPQHFGDGTRLSIL.

The gene calls are TRBV3-1 (or the pseudogene TRBV3-2) and TRBJ2-5; possibly TRBD1 for D (5 bases). CDR3 length equals 13 residues. The ends were cut back, 2 bases at V and 2 bases at J, with 6 bases in the middle. CDR1 LGHDT and CDR2 YNNKEL come from the germline V gene (reference sequence). The CDR3 nucleotides are TGTGCCAGCAGCCAACGACAGCAAGAGACCCAGTACTTC. This codes for CASSQRQQETQYF.

CDR3 loop: CSVSPSGRANEQFF. CDR3 sequence (DNA): TGCAGCGTTTCCCCTAGCGGGAGGGCAAATGAGCAGTTCTTC. The rearrangement uses TRBV29-1 and TRBJ2-1; 12 nucleotides align to TRBD2. The V gene's germline CDR1 is SQVTM and CDR2 ANQGSEA. V shed 5 bases, J shed 7 bases, and the junction held 6 bases outside the gene matches. The CDR3 loop spans 14 amino acids.

The chain employs TRBV24-1 and TRBJ2-5, with 7 bases lining up with TRBD2. The CDR3 sequence is 14 residues long. J gave up 4 bases and V 5 bases, and 6 bases lay outside the gene matches. Germline CDR1 is KGHDR and CDR2 is SFDVKD. The CDR3 sequence is CATSGYPGGETQYF. CDR3 bases: TGTGCCACCAGTGGATACCCGGGGGGAGAGACCCAGTACTTC.

V gene TRBV13 combines with J gene TRBJ1-1; D unresolved. Trimming removed 10 bases from V and 0 bases from J, with 15 bases in between. Germline V gene lookup returns CDR1 PRHDT and CDR2 FYEKMQ (reference sequence). The CDR3 spans 14 residues. The CDR3 DNA reads TGTGCCATCCACGACATCGGCTTGAACACTGAAGCTTTCTTT. Its protein product is CAIHDIGLNTEAFF. The full variable domain, with the rest looked up from reference TRBV13 and TRBJ1-1, is AAGVIQSPRHLIKEKRETATLKCYPIPRHDTVYWYQQGPGQDPQFLISFYEKMQSDKGSIPDRFSAQQFSDYHSELNMSSLELGDSALYFCAIHDIGLNTEAFFGQGTRLTVV.

Turning to this clone: The same CDR3 can be traced to other DNA sequences in this sample. The chain recombines TRBV27 with TRBJ1-2; TRBD1 aligns across 9 bases. Germline loops: CDR1 MNHEY, CDR2 SMNVEV (reference sequence). V was pared by 3 bases and J by 2 bases, with 1 base of the junction left unmatched. CDR3 length: 14 amino acids. The CDR3 region is CASSLTGGNYGYTF. The DNA of the CDR3 is TGTGCCAGCAGTTTGACAGGGGGGAACTATGGCTACACCTTC.

This clone appeared once. The CDR3: CASKVDRESTEAFF. CDR3 DNA: TGCGCCAGCAAGGTGGACAGGGAAAGCACTGAAGCTTTCTTT. The rearrangement uses TRBV10-1 and TRBJ1-1; 8 bases are shared with TRBD1. The CDR3 loop spans 14 amino acids. V lost 7 bases to trimming and J lost 4 bases; unmatched junction nucleotides: 8. From germline, CDR1 is WNHNN and CDR2 SYGVQD (reference sequence).

The CDR3 loop is CASSSGLGKLFF. CDR3 nucleotides: TGTGCCAGCAGTTCGGGGTTGGGAAAACTGTTTTTT. V and J are TRBV6-5 and TRBJ1-4; D is ambiguous. CDR3 length: 12 residues. V was cut by 4 bases and J by 10 bases, with 10 bases left in between. Per germline, CDR1 MNHEY and CDR2 SVGAGI.

The rearrangement joins TRBV5-4 to TRBJ2-3; 10 bases line up with TRBD1. The V gene end was trimmed by 4 bases and the J gene end by 3 bases; junction bases not matched to a gene: 5. CDR3 size: 15 residues. Germline CDR1 SGHNT, CDR2 YYREEE (reference sequence). CDR3 DNA sequence: TGTGCCAGCAGCGAGACAGGGGGCGAGACAGATACGCAGTATTTT. Translation: CASSETGGETDTQYF.

In regard to this clone: Other DNA sequences in the sample encode the same CDR3. The chain joins TRBV24-1 to TRBJ1-5; D gene uncertain. Germline-derived CDR1 and CDR2 are KGHDR and SFDVKD. This CDR3 region has 13 residues. The germline V and J ends were trimmed by 5 bases and 1 base, with 5 bases remaining between them. The CDR3 coding sequence is TGTGCCACCAGTGGGGCCAGCAATCAGCCCCAGCATTTT. This sequence encodes CATSGASNQPQHF.

The CDR3 nucleotides are TGTGCCAGTAGTCCACGGGTTAGGGGAACTGAAGCTTTCTTT. This sequence encodes CASSPRVRGTEAFF. The chain employs TRBV19 and TRBJ1-1, with D tentatively TRBD1 (5 bases). Per germline, CDR1 LNHDA and CDR2 SQIVND (reference sequence). The CDR3 extends over 14 amino acids. The V end lost 5 bases, the J end lost 5 bases, and 15 bases lay between the germline ends.

J is TRBJ2-5 and V is TRBV13; 7 bases match TRBD1. This CDR3 is built from 14 residues. Germline trimming cut 5 bases from V and 0 bases from J; bases unmatched to any gene: 3. Germline lookup yields CDR1 PRHDT and CDR2 FYEKMQ (reference sequence). For the CDR3, the DNA is TGTGCCAGCAGCGAAACAGGGGACCAAGAGACCCAGTACTTC. The encoded protein is CASSETGDQETQYF. Full variable domain (rest looked up from reference TRBV13 and TRBJ2-5): AAGVIQSPRHLIKEKRETATLKCYPIPRHDTVYWYQQGPGQDPQFLISFYEKMQSDKGSIPDRFSAQQFSDYHSELNMSSLELGDSALYFCASSETGDQETQYFGPGTRLLVL.

This clone was recorded only once. V and J are TRBV7-3 and TRBJ1-4, with 9 positions matching TRBD1. CDR3 length equals 17 residues. The junction had 16 bases not matched to a gene; V was cut back by 8 bases and J by 6 bases. Germline CDR1 is SGHTA and CDR2 is FQGTGA. CDR3 sequence reads: CASRPPGRDRDDEKLFF. CDR3 DNA: TGTGCCAGCCGCCCCCCCGGAAGGGACAGGGATGATGAAAAACTGTTTTTT.

The chain uses TRBV29-1 and TRBJ1-5; tentative D call: TRBD1 (5 bases). Trimming shortened V by 6 bases and J by 7 bases, and 19 bases separated the two germline ends. This CDR3 is 14 amino acids long. CDR1 is SQVTM and CDR2 is ANQGSEA in the germline V gene. In nucleotides, the CDR3 is TGCAGCGTATCCGAACTAGGGGAGGGGCAGCCCCAGCATTTT. As protein: CSVSELGEGQPQHF.

The rearrangement uses TRBV11-2 and TRBJ1-5; 7 positions agree with TRBD1. Germline values: CDR1 SGHAT, CDR2 FQNNGV. CDR3 size: 15 residues. The junction had 0 bases not matched to a gene; V was cut back by 0 bases and J by 1 base. The CDR3 protein is CASSLDRGSNQPQHF. CDR3 nucleotides: TGTGCCAGCAGCTTAGACAGGGGGAGCAATCAGCCCCAGCATTTT. The entire variable domain, with the rest obtained from reference TRBV11-2 and TRBJ1-5, is as follows: EAGVAQSPRYKIIEKRQSVAFWCNPISGHATLYWYQQILGQGPKLLIQFQNNGVVDDSQLPKDRFSAERLKGVDSTLKIQPAKLEDSAVYLCASSLDRGSNQPQHFGDGTRLSIL.

The V call is TRBV7-6, the J call TRBJ1-6; TRBD1 aligns across 7 bases. Germline CDR1 and CDR2: SGHVS and FNYEAQ. V lost 5 bases, J lost 5 bases, and 9 bases stayed unmatched. The CDR3 runs 16 residues. The CDR3 bases are TGTGCCAGCAGCCCCGTGGGGACAGCCGATAATTCACCCCTCCACTTT. Residues: CASSPVGTADNSPLHF.

This clone came up once. V gene TRBV6-5 combines with J gene TRBJ2-1, with D perhaps matching TRBD1 (5 bases). Germline V CDR1 and CDR2: MNHEY, SVGAGI. CDR3 length: 15 residues. V was cut by 4 bases and J by 0 bases, with 10 bases left in between. Here the CDR3 reads CASSFDRRSYNEQFF. The CDR3, as DNA: TGTGCCAGCAGTTTCGACAGACGCTCCTACAATGAGCAGTTCTTC.

The chain links TRBV18 to TRBJ2-1; no clear D gene. Germline CDR1 KGHSH, CDR2 LQKENI. V lost 3 bases, J lost 8 bases, and 8 bases lay in between. The CDR3 runs to 12 residues. In DNA, the CDR3 is TGTGCCAGCTCACCCGCCTCGGATGAGCAGTTCTTC. Its protein is CASSPASDEQFF.

V is TRBV20-1 and J is TRBJ2-2, with D perhaps matching TRBD2 (6 bases). This CDR3 is 11 amino acids long. With 3 bases removed from V and 7 bases from J, the gap between germline ends came to 6 bases. The germline V gene encodes CDR1 DFQATT and CDR2 SNEGSKA (reference sequence). The CDR3 DNA reads as TGCAGTGCTAGGGGGGGCGGGGAGCTGTTTTTT. Protein: CSARGGGELFF.

The chain is built from TRBV28 and TRBJ1-4; D may be TRBD1 (5 bases). The germline V gene encodes CDR1 MDHEN and CDR2 SYDVKM. This CDR3 region has 14 residues. The V end was cut by 3 bases, the J end by 7 bases, with 12 bases between. CDR3 residues: CASSFSRVGEKLFF. The CDR3 nucleotides are TGTGCCAGCAGTTTTAGCAGGGTGGGTGAAAAACTGTTTTTT.

This clone was seen more than once but under ten times. The chain combines TRBV9 with TRBJ1-2; unclear D gene. This CDR3 contains 14 residues. Germline V gene lookup returns CDR1 SGDLS and CDR2 YYNGEE. The V and J ends lost 4 bases and 2 bases respectively, with 12 bases between them. CDR3 coding DNA: TGTGCCAGCAGCCAGCGGACGATAAACTATGGCTACACCTTC. As protein: CASSQRTINYGYTF.

To note about this clone: Its ends do not fully match the called genes, so a read error is possible. The V call is TRBV9, the J call TRBJ1-2; D call uncertain. The CDR3 contains 14 residues. Germline lookup yields CDR1 SGDLS and CDR2 YYNGEE. CDR3 amino acids: CASSPRDRAGVEDF. As DNA, the CDR3 is TGTGCCAGCAGCCCCCGCGATCGTGCCGGGGTTGAAGATTTC.